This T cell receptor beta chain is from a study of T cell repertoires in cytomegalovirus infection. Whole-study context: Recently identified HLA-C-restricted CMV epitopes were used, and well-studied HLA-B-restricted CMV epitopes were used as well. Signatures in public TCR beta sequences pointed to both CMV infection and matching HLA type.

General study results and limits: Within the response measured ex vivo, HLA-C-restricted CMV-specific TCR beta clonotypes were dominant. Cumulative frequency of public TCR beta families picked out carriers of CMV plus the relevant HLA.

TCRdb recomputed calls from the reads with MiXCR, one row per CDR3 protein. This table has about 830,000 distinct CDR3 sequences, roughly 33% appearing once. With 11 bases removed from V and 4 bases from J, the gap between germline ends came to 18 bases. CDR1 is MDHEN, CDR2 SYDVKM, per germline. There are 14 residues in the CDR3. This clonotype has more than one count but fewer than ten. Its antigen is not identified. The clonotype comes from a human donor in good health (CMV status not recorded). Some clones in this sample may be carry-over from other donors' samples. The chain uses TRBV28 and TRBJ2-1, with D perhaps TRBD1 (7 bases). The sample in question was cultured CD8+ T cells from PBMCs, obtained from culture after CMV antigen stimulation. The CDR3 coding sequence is TGTGCCGGTTCCTGGGCAGGGGGGTACAATGAGCAGTTCTTC. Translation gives CAGSWAGGYNEQFF.